This T cell receptor beta chain was recovered during a study of blood T cell repertoires in COVID-19. As for the study in general: The samples span acute and convalescent COVID-19 from the United States, Italy and Spain. T cells, B-cell-depleted T cells, or PBMCs supplied cDNA or gDNA.

Data came from immunoSEQ multiplex PCR; TCRdb stores just in-frame clones and leaves some out. There are about 68,000 clones in the sample; roughly 85% occur only once, and 6.5% to 9% lies in the top ten. Trimming cost V 3 bases and J 4 bases; bases outside gene matches: 7. This CDR3 has 16 amino acids. Per germline, CDR1 SGHRS and CDR2 YFSETQ. This sequence was found in a man aged 25 to 40 with acute or convalescent COVID-19. The chain recombines TRBV5-1 with TRBJ2-3; TRBD2 agrees at 11 bases. Sequencing was carried out using peripheral blood. Here the CDR3 reads CASSSLAGGLADTQYF. The DNA for the CDR3 is TGCGCCAGCAGCTCCCTAGCGGGAGGACTAGCAGATACGCAGTATTTT. The full variable domain, its missing parts supplied by reference TRBV5-1 and TRBJ2-3, is KAGVTQTPRYLIKTRGQQVTLSCSPISGHRSVSWYQQTPGQGLQFLFEYFSETQRNKGNFPGRFSGRQFSNSRSEMNVSTLELGDSALYLCASSSLAGGLADTQYFGPGTRLTVL.